This T cell receptor (beta chain) was retrieved from a study of OX40 agonist ivuxolimab in advanced cancers. A note on the overall study: Ivuxolimab was a fully human IgG2 agonistic monoclonal antibody targeting the costimulatory receptor OX40 (CD134). Intravenous ivuxolimab was administered to patients every 2 weeks at six dose levels: 0.01, 0.1, 0.3, 1.5, 3 and 10 mg/kg. Among the roughly 50 dose-escalation patients, roughly 20 had hepatocellular carcinoma, 15 or so melanoma, 9 renal cell carcinoma and 9 head and neck cancer. In the dose-escalation cohort, around four fifths of patients were male, and the mean age was approximately 60 years, with a range of roughly 20 to 80. Patients were allowed to have had prior anti-PD-1, anti-PD-L1 or anti-CTLA-4 therapy, and approximately 40% of the dose-escalation patients had previously received checkpoint inhibitors. Partial responses occurred in three dose-escalation patients: two with cutaneous melanoma and one with hepatocellular carcinoma. The point of sequencing TCRbeta in the periphery was to test whether ivuxolimab changed TCR sequence diversity and drove clonal T-cell expansion. The paper reports the monotherapy dose-escalation portion (N of about 51 patients) of the phase I ivuxolimab trial. Results and caveats for the whole study, not just this receptor: After ivuxolimab, more expanded clones were found on average in CD8+ T cells than in CD4+ T cells. At doses of 0.1 to 3.0 mg/kg, clonal expansion of both CD4+ and CD8+ blood T cells was observed from baseline to week 6. Low levels of normalized T-cell clonal expansion were also shown by some nonresponding patients. The antigen specificity of the peripheral T cells that underwent clonal expansion was not determined. In partial responders in the 0.1-3.0 mg/kg groups, normalized peripheral clonal expansion was found to be among the lowest, especially among CD8+ T cells.

The trial excluded patients who had a history of autoimmune disease or who were on systemic immunosuppression. Peripheral blood for TCR sequencing was drawn from every dose cohort at baseline, at cycle 4 day 1 and at cycle 7 day 1. The samples were taken from a phase I, first-in-human, multicenter, open-label dose-escalation trial of ivuxolimab. The trial enrolled adults with locally advanced or metastatic head and neck squamous cell, hepatocellular, melanoma or renal cell carcinoma. CD4+ and CD8+ T cells were sorted separately from peripheral blood before TCR sequencing. A remark on this clone: The antigen it recognizes is unknown. No much larger clonotype is one base removed from it; base qualities were not supplied.

Genomic DNA was extracted from sorted cells for sequencing of the TCRbeta CDR3 region. TCRbeta CDR3 regions were sequenced using the immunoSEQ Assay. In its TCRdb copy, this immuneACCESS table keeps in-frame sequences only and misses some clones. Where compared with another copy, unresolved V genes explain less than half of these, and the others have no known cause. The sample includes about 100,000 clones, with roughly 91% observed a single time. Around 1.6% of the sample belongs to the ten largest clones. Clipping removes 7 bases from V and 2 bases from J, with 6 as the unmatched junction base count. The germline V gene yields SGHVS for CDR1 and FQNEAQ for CDR2. The CDR3 numbers 15 residues from cysteine through phenylalanine. Here the CDR3 DNA is all that survives: 45 bases in frame from base 1.

Sequencing used CD4+ or CD8+ T cells sorted from blood, obtained in a trial of the OX40 agonist ivuxolimab. The rearranged segments are TRBV7-8 and TRBJ2-7, and TRBD2 aligns with 12 junction nucleotides. The source of this sequence is an adult with an advanced solid tumor such as melanoma, head and neck, liver or kidney cancer. The CDR3 region has the sequence CASTRTSGVTYEQYF. The DNA reads as follows: TGTGCCAGCACACGGACTAGCGGGGTGACCTACGAGCAGTACTTC. When the CDR3 is completed using the reference TRBV7-8 and TRBJ2-7 genes on either side, the full variable domain is GAGVSQSPRYKVAKRGQDVALRCDPISGHVSLFWYQQALGQGPEFLTYFQNEAQLDKSGLPSDRFFAERPEGSVSTLKIQRTQQEDSAVYLCASTRTSGVTYEQYFGPGTRLTVT.